What follows is one T cell receptor (beta chain) and its context. Its antigen remains unidentified. This sample was taken from a study of radiotherapy plus CTLA-4 blockade in lung cancer. Study as a whole: Objective responses were observed in approximately 17% of patients, and disease control was achieved by approximately 30%.

Method: immunoSEQ multiplex PCR; TCRdb's copy keeps in-frame clones and lacks some. The sample carries roughly 98,000 clones, about 81% recorded once. Findings and limits, study-wide: Expansion of tumor-derived TCR clones was observed in blood after radiotherapy plus ipilimumab.

The receptor comes from a human donor with non-small cell lung cancer who had a partial response to radiotherapy plus ipilimumab. The source was peripheral blood, collected from a patient treated with radiotherapy plus ipilimumab.

CDR3 DNA: TGTGCCAGCAGCTTGGGCGACAACTACGAGCAGTACTTC. Protein sequence: CASSLGDNYEQYF. This chain joins TRBV7-6 and TRBJ2-7; no reliable D call. The CDR3 totals 13 residues. Germline loops: CDR1 SGHVS, CDR2 FNYEAQ. The V end lost 3 bases, the J end lost 3 bases, and 9 bases lay between the germline ends.